This TCR beta chain came from a study of T cell responses to AZD1222 COVID-19 vaccine. General study findings and limits: Spike was spanned by vaccine-associated CD4 TCRs, with dominance at 160-218 and 743-854. Vaccination with two AZD1222 doses was followed by a rise in Spike-specific TCR breadth and depth. Nearly half of unique spike-specific TCRs reportedly avoided B.1.351 and B.1.1.7 mutated regions.

Clones were sequenced by immunoSEQ multiplex PCR, and TCRdb holds only the in-frame ones, with some missing. In the table there are 15,000 to 20,000 clones, roughly nine tenths of which are singletons. As to this clone: Antigen: not known.

The germline CDR1 and CDR2 sequences are MGHRA and YSYEKL. V gave up 2 bases and J gave up 3 bases; unmatched junction bases: 4. There are 17 residues in the CDR3. The sequencing here drew on peripheral blood, taken 28 days after the second AZD1222 dose. This TCR derives from an adult who received the AZD1222 COVID-19 vaccine. The chain combines TRBV4-1 with TRBJ1-4; 12 bases are shared with TRBD1. The CDR3 nucleotides are TGCGCCAGCAGCCAAACCGGGACAGGGGGCTCTAATGAAAAACTGTTTTTT. Amino acid sequence: CASSQTGTGGSNEKLFF.